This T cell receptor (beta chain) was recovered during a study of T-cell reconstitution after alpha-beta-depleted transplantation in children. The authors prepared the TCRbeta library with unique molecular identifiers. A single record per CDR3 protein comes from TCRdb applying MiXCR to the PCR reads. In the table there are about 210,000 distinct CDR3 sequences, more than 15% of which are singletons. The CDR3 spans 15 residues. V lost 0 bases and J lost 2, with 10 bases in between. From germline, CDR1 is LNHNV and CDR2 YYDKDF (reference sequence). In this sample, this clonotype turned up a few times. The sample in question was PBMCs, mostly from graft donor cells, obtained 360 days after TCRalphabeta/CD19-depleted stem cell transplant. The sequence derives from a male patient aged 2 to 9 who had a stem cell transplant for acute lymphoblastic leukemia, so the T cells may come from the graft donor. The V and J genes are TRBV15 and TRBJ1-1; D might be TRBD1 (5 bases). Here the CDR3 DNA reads TGTGCCACCAGCAGAGACAGGGCCCCTAACACTGAAGCTTTCTTT. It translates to CATSRDRAPNTEAFF.